Following are 23 T cell receptor beta chains from one sample sequenced in a study of identical twins. Each CDR3 protein gets one entry after TCRdb re-called the 5' RACE reads with MiXCR. The sample consists of 450,000 or so distinct CDR3 sequences, approximately 17% of them appearing once. Sequencing was performed on naive T cells sorted from blood. The origin of the receptors is a middle-aged man in good health.

This clonotype was seen a handful of times. The chain is built from TRBV20-1 and TRBJ2-4, with 7 bases identical to TRBD2. The length of the CDR3 is 12 residues. Per the germline V gene, CDR1 is DFQATT and CDR2 is SNEGSKA (reference sequence). With 2 bases clipped from V and 10 bases from J, the junction kept 5 bases outside the gene matches. CDR3 loop: CSARTSAVIQYF. The DNA for the CDR3 is TGCAGTGCTAGAACTAGCGCGGTAATTCAGTACTTC.

This clonotype was observed a few times. The chain couples TRBV6-2 or TRBV6-3 to TRBJ2-6; no firm D call. There are 15 residues in the CDR3. The germline gives CDR1 MNHEY, CDR2 SVGEGT. Trimming pared 2 bases from V and 4 bases from J, leaving 9 bases between. In DNA, the CDR3 is TGTGCCAGCAGTTACACCCGTTCGGGGGCCAACGTCCTGACTTTC. Its translation: CASSYTRSGANVLTF.

The table lists this clonotype with a few counts. CDR3 nucleotides: TGCGCCAGCCGTTTCGGGACAGGGGAGGAAGAGACCCAGTACTTC. Its translation: CASRFGTGEEETQYF. The J gene is TRBJ2-5, the V gene TRBV5-1; 10 nucleotides line up with TRBD1. The V segment lost 7 bases and the J segment 3 bases; nucleotides outside the gene matches: 9. This CDR3 region has 15 residues. Germline assignment: CDR1 SGHRS and CDR2 YFSETQ.

The J gene is TRBJ2-3, the V gene TRBV10-3; 7 bases are a match to TRBD1. CDR3 length: 14 amino acids. The J segment lost 1 base and the V segment lost 6 bases, leaving 4 bases of the junction unmatched. Per germline, CDR1 ENHRY and CDR2 SYGVKD. The chain's CDR3 is CAIRETGGTDTQYF. CDR3 sequence (DNA): TGTGCCATCAGGGAAACAGGGGGCACAGATACGCAGTATTTT.

This clonotype was counted between two and nine times. The chain uses TRBV29-1 and TRBJ1-2; the match to TRBD1 covers 11 bases. This CDR3 contains 17 residues. Germline V gene sequence: CDR1 SQVTM, CDR2 ANQGSEA. The V gene end was trimmed by 4 bases and the J gene end by 0 bases; junction bases not matched to a gene: 10. The CDR3 DNA follows: TGCAGCGTTGGGCCCGAAGGACAGGGGGCTCCTAACTATGGCTACACCTTC. Translated, it gives CSVGPEGQGAPNYGYTF.

A few counts support this clonotype. This chain joins TRBV5-1 and TRBJ1-1, with TRBD1 matching over 9 bases. The CDR3 totals 15 residues. Germline trimming cut 3 bases from V and 7 bases from J; bases unmatched to any gene: 10. CDR1 and CDR2 from the germline V gene are SGHRS and YFSETQ. In DNA, the CDR3 is TGCGCCAGCAGCTCGCTCCCGGACAGGGGAGGTGAAGCTTTCTTT. It specifies CASSSLPDRGGEAFF.

The V and J genes are TRBV7-2 and TRBJ2-7; 7 positions match TRBD1. The CDR3 is 15 residues long. Germline CDR1 and CDR2: SGHTA and FQGNSA. Trimming took 2 bases from V and 2 from J; bases not matched to a gene: 6. In DNA form, the CDR3 reads TGTGCCAGCAGCTTACAGGGGGTACGGCCCTACGAGCAGTACTTC. This encodes CASSLQGVRPYEQYF.

This clonotype was seen a handful of times. The rearrangement links TRBV19 to TRBJ1-2, with D perhaps matching TRBD1 (5 bases). From germline, CDR1 is LNHDA and CDR2 SQIVND (reference sequence). Trimming shortened V by 6 bases and J by 3 bases, and 14 bases separated the two germline ends. The CDR3 covers 14 residues. CDR3 sequence: CASSLWDRDYGYTF. The CDR3 DNA sequence: TGTGCCAGTAGCCTCTGGGACCGAGACTATGGCTACACCTTC.

V gene TRBV6-5 combines with J gene TRBJ2-1; TRBD2 matches at 13 bases. The germline CDR1 and CDR2 sequences are MNHEY and SVGAGI. Trimming at V came to 7 bases and at J to 10 bases, leaving 10 bases not matched to a gene. The CDR3 is made up of 15 amino acids. The CDR3 DNA reads TGTGCCAGCATTCCTCCCGGGACTAGCGGGAAAGAGCAGTTCTTC. It codes for CASIPPGTSGKEQFF.

The V gene is TRBV24-1, the J gene TRBJ2-2; no clear D. Germline V gives CDR1 KGHDR, CDR2 SFDVKD. V was trimmed by 7 bases and J by 6 bases, leaving 8 bases between them. The length of the CDR3 is 12 residues. Here the CDR3 reads CATRAGAGELFF. In DNA, the CDR3 is TGTGCCACCAGGGCCGGAGCCGGGGAGCTGTTTTTT.

This clonotype was seen a few times. The rearrangement links TRBV11-2 to TRBJ2-1; 11 positions match TRBD2. The V gene's germline CDR1 is SGHAT and CDR2 FQNNGV. V shed 1 base and J 1 base; nucleotides not matched to a gene: 6. This CDR3 contains 18 residues. The CDR3 region is CASSLGRLAGPSYNEQFF. CDR3 DNA: TGTGCCAGCAGCTTAGGGAGACTAGCGGGGCCGTCCTACAATGAGCAGTTCTTC.

The gene calls are TRBV10-2 and TRBJ1-6; D gene uncertain. The germline V gene has CDR1 WSHSY and CDR2 SAAADI. Trimming pared 3 bases from V and 9 bases from J, leaving 21 bases between. The CDR3 is 17 residues long. CDR3 nucleotides: TGCGCCAGCAGTGAAACCGTCAAGGGCTCTTTTGCTTCACCCCTCCACTTT. This encodes CASSETVKGSFASPLHF.

At least ten counts were recorded for this clonotype. This chain connects TRBV27 to TRBJ1-5; D is perhaps TRBD1 (5 bases). Germline lookup yields CDR1 MNHEY and CDR2 SMNVEV (reference sequence). The CDR3 runs to 13 residues. Trimming left V 8 bases short and J 2 bases short, with 10 bases between. In DNA form, the CDR3 reads TGTGCCAGCTCGACAGTAGGCAATCAGCCCCAGCATTTT. It encodes CASSTVGNQPQHF.

The chain combines TRBV5-5 with TRBJ2-7; 7 bases line up with TRBD1. The germline gives CDR1 SGHKS, CDR2 YYEKEE (reference sequence). The J segment lost 1 base and the V segment lost 4 bases, leaving 2 bases of the junction unmatched. This CDR3 spans 13 amino acids. The CDR3 DNA is TGTGCCAGCAGCGACAGGGTGTCCTACGAGCAGTACTTC. Protein sequence: CASSDRVSYEQYF.

This clonotype showed up just a few times. V and J are TRBV20-1 and TRBJ2-7; D ambiguous. V was clipped by 0 bases and J by 2 bases, with 11 bases between them. CDR3 length: 14 amino acids. CDR1 DFQATT and CDR2 SNEGSKA come from the germline V gene (reference sequence). Here the CDR3 reads CSARDSLRAYEQYF. The CDR3 nucleotides read TGCAGTGCTAGAGATTCCCTAAGGGCCTACGAGCAGTACTTC.

V usage is TRBV3-1 and J usage is TRBJ1-1, with D possibly being TRBD1 (6 bases). V lost 4 bases, J lost 8 bases, and 17 bases lay in between. This CDR3 contains 14 residues. In germline, CDR1 is LGHDT, CDR2 YNNKEL (reference sequence). CDR3 sequence: CASSPRTVEGEAFF. In DNA form, the CDR3 reads TGTGCCAGCAGCCCACGGACAGTCGAAGGGGAAGCTTTCTTT.

This clonotype occurred once. The chain couples TRBV12-3 or TRBV12-4 to TRBJ2-1; possible D gene TRBD2, 6 bases. Trimming pared 6 bases from V and 7 bases from J, leaving 16 bases between. CDR3 length: 14 residues. In DNA form, the CDR3 reads TGTGCCAGCAGCCGACTAGGGGTAATTAATGAGCAGTTCTTC. It specifies CASSRLGVINEQFF.

This clonotype was seen ten or more times. This chain uses TRBV6-5 with TRBJ2-7, with 7 positions matching TRBD1. The CDR3 has 13 amino acids. CDR1 and CDR2 from the germline V gene are MNHEY and SVGAGI. Trimming cost V 3 bases and J 3 bases; bases outside gene matches: 2. The CDR3 DNA follows: TGTGCCAGCAGTTATAGGGACAGCTACGAGCAGTACTTC. Protein: CASSYRDSYEQYF.

The genes are TRBV6-2 or TRBV6-3 and TRBJ2-3; the match to TRBD2 covers 11 bases. Germline CDR1 MNHEY, CDR2 SVGEGT. CDR3 length: 16 residues. J lost 3 bases, V lost 2 bases, and 4 bases had no gene match. The CDR3: CASSYALAGGTDTQYF. In DNA, the CDR3 is TGTGCCAGCAGTTACGCCCTAGCGGGAGGAACAGATACGCAGTATTTT.

This clonotype was counted only a few times. This chain links TRBV14 with TRBJ1-1, with a weak D call TRBD1 (6 bases). V was pared by 4 bases and J by 0 bases, with 12 bases between. Germline loops: CDR1 SGHDN, CDR2 FVKESK. This CDR3 region has 15 residues. The CDR3 DNA is TGTGCCAGCAGCCCCGGGGACATCCTGAACACTGAAGCTTTCTTT. Translation gives CASSPGDILNTEAFF.

The V call is TRBV4-3, the J call TRBJ2-1; D possibly corresponds to TRBD2 (5 bases). CDR1 is LGHNA and CDR2 is YSLEER in the germline V gene. CDR3 length: 14 residues. Trimming left V 3 bases short and J 5 bases short, with 11 bases between. The CDR3 sequence is CASSQGSSDNEQFF. In DNA form, the CDR3 reads TGCGCCAGCAGCCAGGGGAGTTCGGACAATGAGCAGTTCTTC.

In this sample, this clonotype turned up many times. This chain uses TRBV12-3 or TRBV12-4 with TRBJ2-3; D is uncertain. Trimming took off 5 bases at V and 1 base at J, with 4 bases between the two ends. The CDR3 contains 12 residues. The CDR3 here is CASSMGTDTQYF. In DNA form, the CDR3 reads TGTGCCAGCAGTATGGGCACAGATACGCAGTATTTT.

This rearrangement joins TRBV27 to TRBJ1-2; 7 nucleotides align to TRBD1. Trimming took 4 bases from V and 4 from J; bases not matched to a gene: 15. CDR1 and CDR2 from the germline V gene are MNHEY and SMNVEV (reference sequence). CDR3 length: 17 residues. The CDR3 DNA sequence: TGTGCCAGCAGTTCGACGAGGGGGCGAGGGGTAACCTATGGCTACACCTTC. The encoded protein is CASSSTRGRGVTYGYTF.